This T cell receptor (beta chain) was sequenced for a study of T cells in Graves' hyperthyroidism and ophthalmopathy. General study points: Most thyroid clonotypes expanded above 0.001 were also detected in blood.

Researchers amplified the TCR beta CDR3 regions from RNA transcripts. With the HTBI primer set, the TCR CDR3 went through a first round of RT-PCR. Each CDR3 protein is one row after TCRdb ran MiXCR on the multiplex PCR reads. The repertoire holds about 600,000 distinct CDR3 sequences, with approximately 14% as singletons. With respect to this clonotype: Its antigen is undetermined.

The authors obtained PBMCs from 10 ml of fresh peripheral blood. Per germline, CDR1 GTSNPN and CDR2 SVGIG (reference sequence). J was trimmed by 5 bases and V by 3 bases; bases with no gene match: 5. The CDR3 spans 13 residues. The source is a woman between 45 and 60 years old with Graves' ophthalmopathy. The sequencing input was blood. The chain recombines TRBV30 with TRBJ2-7; 9 bases align to TRBD2. The CDR3 sequence: CAWRGAGGDEQYF. The CDR3 bases are TGTGCCTGGAGGGGGGCGGGAGGGGACGAGCAGTACTTC.